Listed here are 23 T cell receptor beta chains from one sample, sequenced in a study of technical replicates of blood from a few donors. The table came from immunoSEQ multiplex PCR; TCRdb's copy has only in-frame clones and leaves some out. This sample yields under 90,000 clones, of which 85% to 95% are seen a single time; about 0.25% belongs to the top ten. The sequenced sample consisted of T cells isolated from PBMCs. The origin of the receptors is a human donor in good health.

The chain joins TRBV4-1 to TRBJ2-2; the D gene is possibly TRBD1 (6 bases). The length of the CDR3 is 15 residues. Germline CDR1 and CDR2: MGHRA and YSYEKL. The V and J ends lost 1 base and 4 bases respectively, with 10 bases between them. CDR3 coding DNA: TGCGCCAGCAGCCAAGCCGACAGGATCACCGGGGAGCTGTTTTTT. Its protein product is CASSQADRITGELFF.

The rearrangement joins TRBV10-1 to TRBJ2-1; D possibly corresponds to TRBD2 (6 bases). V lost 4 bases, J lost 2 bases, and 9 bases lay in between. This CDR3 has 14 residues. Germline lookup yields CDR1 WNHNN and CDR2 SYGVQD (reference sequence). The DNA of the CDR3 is TGCGCCAGCAGTGTCGCGGGGCCCTACAATGAGCAGTTCTTC. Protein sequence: CASSVAGPYNEQFF.

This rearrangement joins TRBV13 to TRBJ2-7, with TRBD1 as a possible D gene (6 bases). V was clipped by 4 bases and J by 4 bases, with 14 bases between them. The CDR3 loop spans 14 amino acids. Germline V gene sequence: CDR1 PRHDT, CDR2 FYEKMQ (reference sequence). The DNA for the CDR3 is TGTGCCAGCAGCTCTCGGACGGGGACATACGAGCAGTACTTC. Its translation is CASSSRTGTYEQYF.

CDR3 region: CASSLPLSNTGELFF. CDR3 DNA: TGCGCCAGCAGCTTGCCACTATCTAACACCGGGGAGCTGTTTTTT. The chain is built from TRBV5-1 and TRBJ2-2; D is uncertain. Trimming took 1 base from V and 2 from J, leaving 9 bases between them. The CDR3 consists of 15 residues. Germline V gene lookup returns CDR1 SGHRS and CDR2 YFSETQ.

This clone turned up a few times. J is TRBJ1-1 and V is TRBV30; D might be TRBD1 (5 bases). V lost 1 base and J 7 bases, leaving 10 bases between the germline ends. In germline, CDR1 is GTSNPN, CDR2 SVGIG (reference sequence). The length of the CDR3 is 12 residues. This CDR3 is CAWSGGLIEAFF. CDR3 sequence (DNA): TGTGCCTGGAGTGGGGGACTCATTGAAGCTTTCTTT.

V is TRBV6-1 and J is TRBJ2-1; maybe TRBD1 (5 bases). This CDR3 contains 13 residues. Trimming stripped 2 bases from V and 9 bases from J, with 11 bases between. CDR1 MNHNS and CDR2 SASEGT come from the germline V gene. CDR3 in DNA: TGTGCCAGCAGTGAATATGAGCAGGGTGAGCAGTTCTTC. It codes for CASSEYEQGEQFF.

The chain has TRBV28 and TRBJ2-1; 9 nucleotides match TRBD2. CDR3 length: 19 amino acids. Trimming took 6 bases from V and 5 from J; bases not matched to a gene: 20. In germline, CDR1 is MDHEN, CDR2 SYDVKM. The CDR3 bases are TGTGCCAGCAGACCGCAACAGATCCGAACTAGCGGGTTGGACAATGAGCAGTTCTTC. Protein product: CASRPQQIRTSGLDNEQFF.

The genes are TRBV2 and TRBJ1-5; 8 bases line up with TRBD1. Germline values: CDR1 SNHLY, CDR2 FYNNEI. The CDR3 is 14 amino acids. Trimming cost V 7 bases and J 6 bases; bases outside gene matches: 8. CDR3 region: CASTDRGIGQPQHF. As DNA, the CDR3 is TGTGCCAGCACTGACAGGGGTATCGGTCAGCCCCAGCATTTT.

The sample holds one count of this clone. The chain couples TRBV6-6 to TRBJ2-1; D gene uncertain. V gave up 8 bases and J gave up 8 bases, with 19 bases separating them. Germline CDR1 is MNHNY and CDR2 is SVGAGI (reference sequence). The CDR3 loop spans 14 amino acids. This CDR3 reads CASFRVQRVDEQFF. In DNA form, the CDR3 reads TGTGCCAGCTTTCGCGTACAGAGAGTCGATGAGCAGTTCTTC.

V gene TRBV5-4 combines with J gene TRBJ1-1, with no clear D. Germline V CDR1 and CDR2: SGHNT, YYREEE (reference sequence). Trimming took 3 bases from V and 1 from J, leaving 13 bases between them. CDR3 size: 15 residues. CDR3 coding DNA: TGTGCCAGCAGCTCCCCCCAAGCGGGGAACACTGAAGCTTTCTTT. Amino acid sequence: CASSSPQAGNTEAFF.

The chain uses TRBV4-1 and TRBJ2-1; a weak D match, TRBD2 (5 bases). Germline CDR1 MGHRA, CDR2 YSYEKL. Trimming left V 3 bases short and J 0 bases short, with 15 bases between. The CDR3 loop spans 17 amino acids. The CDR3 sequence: CASSQPAAPDSYNEQFF. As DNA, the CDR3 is TGCGCCAGCAGCCAGCCAGCGGCTCCAGACTCCTACAATGAGCAGTTCTTC.

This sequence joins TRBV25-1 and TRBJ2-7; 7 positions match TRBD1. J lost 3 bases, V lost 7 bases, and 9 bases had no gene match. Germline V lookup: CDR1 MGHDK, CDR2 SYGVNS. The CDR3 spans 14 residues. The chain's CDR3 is CASTRQGNNYEQYF. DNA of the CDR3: TGTGCCAGCACCCGACAGGGAAACAACTACGAGCAGTACTTC.

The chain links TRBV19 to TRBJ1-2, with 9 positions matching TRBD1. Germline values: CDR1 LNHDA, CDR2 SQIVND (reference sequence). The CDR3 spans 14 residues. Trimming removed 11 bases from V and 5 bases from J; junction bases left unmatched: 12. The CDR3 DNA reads TGTGCCGCCGCAGTGGGACAGGGTCTATATGGCTACACCTTC. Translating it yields CAAAVGQGLYGYTF.

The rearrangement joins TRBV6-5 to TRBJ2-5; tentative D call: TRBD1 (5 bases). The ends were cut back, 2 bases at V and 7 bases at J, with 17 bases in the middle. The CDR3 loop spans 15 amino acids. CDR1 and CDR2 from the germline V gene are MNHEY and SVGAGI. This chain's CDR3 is CASSYLSRDRGTQYF. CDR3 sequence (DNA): TGTGCCAGCAGTTACCTCAGCAGAGATAGGGGGACCCAGTACTTC.

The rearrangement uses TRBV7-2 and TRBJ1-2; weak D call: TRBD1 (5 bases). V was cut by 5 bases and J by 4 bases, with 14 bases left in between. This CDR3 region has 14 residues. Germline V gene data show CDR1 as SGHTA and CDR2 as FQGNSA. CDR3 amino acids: CASSPDTSSYGYTF. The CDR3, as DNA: TGTGCCAGCAGCCCGGACACGAGTTCCTATGGCTACACCTTC.

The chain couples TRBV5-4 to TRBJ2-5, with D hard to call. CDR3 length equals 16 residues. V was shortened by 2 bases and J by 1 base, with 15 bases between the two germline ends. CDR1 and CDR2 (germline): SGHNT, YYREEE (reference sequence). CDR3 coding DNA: TGTGCCAGCAGCTTATCCGGCTTGGGCCGCCAAGAGACCCAGTACTTC. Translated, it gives CASSLSGLGRQETQYF.

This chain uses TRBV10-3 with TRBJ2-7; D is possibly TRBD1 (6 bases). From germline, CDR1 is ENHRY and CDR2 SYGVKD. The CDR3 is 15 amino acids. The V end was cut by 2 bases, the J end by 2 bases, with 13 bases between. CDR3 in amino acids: CAISEGQPETYEQYF. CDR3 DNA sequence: TGTGCCATCAGTGAGGGACAGCCCGAAACCTACGAGCAGTACTTC.

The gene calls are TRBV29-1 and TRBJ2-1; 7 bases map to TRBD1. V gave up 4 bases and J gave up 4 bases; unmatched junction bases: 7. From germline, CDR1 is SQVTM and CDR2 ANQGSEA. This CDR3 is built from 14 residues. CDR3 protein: CSVVLQGSYNEQFF. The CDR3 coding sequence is TGCAGCGTTGTTCTACAGGGGTCATACAATGAGCAGTTCTTC.

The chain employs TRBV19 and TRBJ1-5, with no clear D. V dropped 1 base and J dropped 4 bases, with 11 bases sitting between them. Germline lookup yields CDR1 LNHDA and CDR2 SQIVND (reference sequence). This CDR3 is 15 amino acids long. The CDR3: CASSIGIAENQPQHF. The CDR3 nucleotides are TGTGCCAGTAGTATAGGAATCGCGGAGAATCAGCCCCAGCATTTT.

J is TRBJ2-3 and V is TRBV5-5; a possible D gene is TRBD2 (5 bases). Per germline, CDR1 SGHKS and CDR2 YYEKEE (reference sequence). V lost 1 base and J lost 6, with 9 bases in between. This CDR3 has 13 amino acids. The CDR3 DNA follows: TGTGCCAGCAGCTTGACTAGATTGGATACGCAGTATTTT. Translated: CASSLTRLDTQYF.

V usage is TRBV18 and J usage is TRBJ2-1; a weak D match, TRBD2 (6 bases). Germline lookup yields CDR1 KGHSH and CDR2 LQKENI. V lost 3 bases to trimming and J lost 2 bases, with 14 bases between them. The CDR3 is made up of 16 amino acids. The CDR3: CASSPSSGGAYNEQFF. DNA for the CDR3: TGTGCCAGCTCACCTAGTAGCGGTGGAGCCTACAATGAGCAGTTCTTC.

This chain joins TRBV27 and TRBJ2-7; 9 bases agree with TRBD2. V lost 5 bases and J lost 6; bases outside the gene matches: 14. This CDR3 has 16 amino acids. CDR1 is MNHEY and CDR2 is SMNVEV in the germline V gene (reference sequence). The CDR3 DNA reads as TGTGCCAGCAGTCTCTCTTCTAGCGGGGCAGCTTCCGAGCAGTACTTC. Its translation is CASSLSSSGAASEQYF.

The CDR3 sequence is CASRLEGFSTEAFF. Here the CDR3 DNA reads TGTGCCAGTAGGTTGGAGGGCTTTAGCACTGAAGCTTTCTTT. The chain uses TRBV19 and TRBJ1-1; unclear D gene. The V and J ends lost 6 bases and 4 bases respectively, with 15 bases between them. Germline V gives CDR1 LNHDA, CDR2 SQIVND (reference sequence). The CDR3 is made up of 14 amino acids.